The subject of this entry is one T cell receptor beta chain. This sample stems from a study of blood T cell repertoires in COVID-19. Data came from immunoSEQ multiplex PCR; TCRdb stores just in-frame clones and leaves some out. The data hold around 130,000 clones, with over 80% observed a single time. Participants were aged about 18 to 100 years from 24 US areas. Participant reports of clinical history set cohort assignment. Symptom resolution, clearance, or two negative PCRs marked donors in Cohort 3 as recovered. The CDR3 consists of 11 residues. The V gene's germline CDR1 is MGHDK and CDR2 SYGVNS. Deletions cut 9 bases from V and 0 bases from J, with 6 bases between.

The TCR comes from a man aged 25 to 40 who had recovered from COVID-19. This chain uses TRBV25-1 with TRBJ2-7; D is unresolved. Sequencing was performed on PBMCs or T cells enriched from blood (not recorded which). DNA of the CDR3: TGTGCCAGACGGAGCTCCTACGAGCAGTACGTC. Translated: CARRSSYEQYV.